This paragraph reports one TCR beta chain. Its antigen target is currently unknown. No base qualities exist here, and no much larger clone lies one base off it. The immunoSEQ assay used for TCR sequencing gave the T-cell fraction in both tumor and uninvolved lung tissue. As for how the authors treated the data: For survival analysis, patients were divided into high (upper tertile) and low (lower two tertiles) T-cell fraction groups, which were compared by log-rank test. A signed-rank test was used to test differences in T-cell fraction between paired tumor and uninvolved lung samples. This is the immuneACCESS table as TCRdb keeps it, with only in-frame sequences that have V and J called. A part of the clones is gone; compared with another copy, unresolved V genes explain less than half, and the rest is unexplained. V and J calls and clone size are copied from that table; D and trimming were computed from the DNA. The sample contains about 12,000 clones, roughly four fifths of them found a single time. Less than 15% of the sample rests with the top ten.

The data were obtained in a study of tumor-infiltrating lymphocytes in localized non-small cell lung cancer (dated by TCRdb to the early 2020s). Study-level background: The cohort covered several histologies, both smokers and never-smokers, and patients whose samples were collected after neoadjuvant chemotherapy. From each patient came resected tumor tissue plus uninvolved lung tissue from that same patient, and the uninvolved lung tissue was described as non-adjacent to the tumor. Alongside flow cytometry, multiplex immunofluorescence, RNA-seq, exome sequencing and proteomics, TCR sequencing was applied to the same patients as one of several integrated assays. The overall ICON cohort was composed of some 140 surgical patients with localized non-small cell lung cancer whose tumors were resected. A total of fewer than 65 patients were included in the paired tumor versus uninvolved lung comparison of immunoSEQ T-cell fraction.

CDR1 and CDR2 were assigned from the germline V gene as SGHTA and FQGNSA. V has 1 base trimmed and J has 3 bases trimmed; junction bases matching no gene number 5. Its CDR3 holds 15 amino acids, cysteine through phenylalanine. Only the CDR3 DNA stays, 45 bases, in frame from base 1. Enrollment in ICON was initiated in early 2016, and the last patient was enrolled in the second half of 2018. A subcohort of roughly 71 patients provided fresh tumor and matched uninvolved tissue for in-depth immune analyses, with TCR sequencing among those analyses. No cell sorting was done, and TCR sequencing was instead run on DNA isolated from bulk tissue. General findings and caveats noted by the study authors: Because different assays used different pieces of the same tissue, technical variation could not be distinguished from intratumor heterogeneity. No difference in TCR-derived T-cell fraction was observed between the flow cytometry-defined immunotypes IM1 (good prognosis) and IM2 (poor prognosis). Assay coverage differed among patients according to how much tissue was available, so only a subset of the cohort had TCR sequencing. TCRbeta sequencing supported higher T cell infiltration in tumors than in uninvolved lung tissue, consistent with immunofluorescence CD3 counts.

The origin of this receptor is a human donor with non-small cell lung cancer. Sequencing was carried out using uninvolved lung tissue not adjacent to the tumor. The receptor chain draws on TRBV7-2 and TRBJ1-2; 7 bases in the middle match TRBD1. The DNA sequence reads TGTGCCAGCAGCTTAGGCCAGGGGGAATACTATGGCTACACCTTC. Translated, this gives CASSLGQGEYYGYTF.